The TCR beta chain under discussion was sequenced for a study of T cell clones after liver transplantation. Study as a whole: Without induction therapy, subjects received standard immunosuppression until 12-24 months post-transplant. Tolerant meant at least one year fully off immunosuppression without liver enzymes above twice normal.

As for this clone: The antigen is not known.

Assay: immunoSEQ multiplex PCR; the TCRdb copy retains only in-frame clones and omits some. The sample lists around 110,000 clones; 90% were seen once. CDR1 is GTSNPN and CDR2 is SVGIG in the germline V gene (reference sequence). V lost 1 base, J lost 0 bases, and 3 bases stayed unmatched. The CDR3 has 14 amino acids. Regarding the study as a whole: Migration into the graft, not deletion, may explain lost graft donor-reactive T cells.

This sequence was found in a human patient who received a liver transplant. Some T cells may have originated in the graft donor. The chain recombines TRBV30 with TRBJ2-7; TRBD1 agrees at 7 bases. The sample in question was CD4+ T cells from blood, obtained 12 months after liver transplant. CDR3 nucleotides: TGTGCCTGGAGTGAGGGACAGAGCTCCTACGAGCAGTACTTC. As protein: CAWSEGQSSYEQYF.